The rows below give T cell receptor beta chains drawn from one sample of a study of T cell changes during pregnancy in multiple sclerosis. Sequencing used immunoSEQ multiplex PCR; TCRdb keeps in-frame clones, though not all of them. The table lists about 48,000 clones, about 90% of them singletons. Sequencing used CD4+ T cells from peripheral blood mononuclear cells, obtained in the third trimester of pregnancy. The receptor set was obtained from a female donor with multiple sclerosis, enrolled in a pregnancy study. CDR3s include the opening cysteine and the closing phenylalanine or tryptophan. Fields, in order: CDR3 protein, CDR3 DNA, D gene, clone size, J gene, V gene. The D gene is left open where the match is weak. A row's size may be missing; if present it is once, few, many or a size class.

cdr3_aa: CASSLQGNEQYF
cdr3_nt: TGTGCCAGCAGTTTACAGGGGAACGAGCAGTACTTC
d_call: NA
clone_size: few
j_call: TRBJ2-7
v_call: TRBV27

cdr3_aa: CASSSGLAKETQYF
cdr3_nt: TGTGCCAGCAGCTCGGGACTAGCGAAAGAGACCCAGTACTTC
d_call: TRBD2
clone_size: NA
j_call: TRBJ2-5
v_call: TRBV5-6

cdr3_aa: CASSFDRVGSEQYF
cdr3_nt: TGTGCCAGCAGTTTCGACAGGGTCGGTTCAGAGCAGTACTTC
d_call: TRBD1
clone_size: NA
j_call: TRBJ2-7
v_call: TRBV27

cdr3_aa: CASSGQGANEKLFF
cdr3_nt: TGTGCCAGCTCAGGACAGGGGGCTAATGAAAAACTGTTTTTT
d_call: TRBD1
clone_size: NA
j_call: TRBJ1-4
v_call: TRBV2

cdr3_aa: CASSGFTGGAGQPQHF
cdr3_nt: TGTGCCAGCAGTGGATTCACAGGGGGCGCCGGTCAGCCCCAGCATTTT
d_call: TRBD1
clone_size: NA
j_call: TRBJ1-5
v_call: TRBV6-1

cdr3_aa: CASSQGRDRFTDTQYF
cdr3_nt: TGCGCCAGCAGCCAGGGCCGGGACAGGTTTACAGATACGCAGTATTTT
d_call: TRBD1
clone_size: NA
j_call: TRBJ2-3
v_call: TRBV4-1

cdr3_aa: CAWSVPGTGRSTIYF
cdr3_nt: TGTGCCTGGAGTGTACCCGGGACAGGCCGATCGACCATATATTTT
d_call: TRBD1
clone_size: NA
j_call: TRBJ1-3
v_call: TRBV30

cdr3_aa: CASRRGDNGYEQYF
cdr3_nt: TGTGCCAGCAGACGTGGTGACAACGGCTACGAGCAGTACTTC
d_call: NA
clone_size: NA
j_call: TRBJ2-7
v_call: TRBV27

cdr3_aa: CASSDQRTGLVYGYTF
cdr3_nt: TGTGCCAGCAGTGATCAGCGGACAGGCCTAGTCTATGGCTACACCTTC
d_call: TRBD1
clone_size: NA
j_call: TRBJ1-2
v_call: TRBV2

cdr3_aa: CAISGGGNTIYF
cdr3_nt: TGTGCCATCAGTGGCGGGGGAAACACCATATATTTT
d_call: NA
clone_size: NA
j_call: TRBJ1-3
v_call: TRBV10-3

cdr3_aa: CASTPPAGFEAFF
cdr3_nt: TGTGCCAGCACCCCGCCAGCAGGATTCGAAGCTTTCTTT
d_call: NA
clone_size: NA
j_call: TRBJ1-1
v_call: TRBV2

cdr3_aa: CASSNQGTMYEQYF
cdr3_nt: TGTGCCAGTAGTAATCAGGGGACCATGTACGAGCAGTACTTC
d_call: NA
clone_size: NA
j_call: TRBJ2-7
v_call: TRBV19

cdr3_aa: CASSLVPGIDQPQHF
cdr3_nt: TGCGCCAGCAGCTTGGTTCCAGGGATCGACCAGCCCCAGCATTTT
d_call: NA
clone_size: NA
j_call: TRBJ1-5
v_call: TRBV5-1

cdr3_aa: CASSSGQGSTLFYNEQFF
cdr3_nt: TGCGCCAGCAGCTCTGGACAGGGAAGTACCCTTTTCTACAATGAGCAGTTCTTC
d_call: TRBD1
clone_size: NA
j_call: TRBJ2-1
v_call: TRBV5-1

cdr3_aa: CASTMNTGELFF
cdr3_nt: TGTGCCAGCACAATGAACACCGGGGAGCTGTTTTTT
d_call: NA
clone_size: NA
j_call: TRBJ2-2
v_call: TRBV9

cdr3_aa: CASSSQETQYF
cdr3_nt: TGCGCCAGCAGCTCTCAAGAGACCCAGTACTTC
d_call: NA
clone_size: NA
j_call: TRBJ2-5
v_call: TRBV5-1

cdr3_aa: CAWTGMNTEAFF
cdr3_nt: TGTGCCTGGACAGGCATGAACACTGAAGCTTTCTTT
d_call: NA
clone_size: NA
j_call: TRBJ1-1
v_call: TRBV30

cdr3_aa: CASSPRLSSYNEQFF
cdr3_nt: TGTGCCAGCAGCCCACGGTTAAGCTCCTACAATGAGCAGTTCTTC
d_call: NA
clone_size: NA
j_call: TRBJ2-1
v_call: TRBV7-8

cdr3_aa: CASSDSGQGEQFF
cdr3_nt: TGTGCCAGCAGTGATAGTGGACAGGGTGAGCAGTTCTTC
d_call: TRBD1
clone_size: NA
j_call: TRBJ2-1
v_call: TRBV6-4

cdr3_aa: CASSSGVTDTQYF
cdr3_nt: TGCGCCAGCAGCTCTGGAGTCACAGATACGCAGTATTTT
d_call: NA
clone_size: NA
j_call: TRBJ2-3
v_call: TRBV5-1

cdr3_aa: CSAGQGNYGYTF
cdr3_nt: TGCAGCGCGGGACAGGGGAACTATGGCTACACCTTC
d_call: TRBD1
clone_size: NA
j_call: TRBJ1-2
v_call: TRBV29-1

cdr3_aa: CASSQDKGFGEQFF
cdr3_nt: TGCGCCAGCAGCCAAGATAAGGGGTTTGGTGAGCAGTTCTTC
d_call: NA
clone_size: NA
j_call: TRBJ2-1
v_call: TRBV4-1

cdr3_aa: CASSSTRQGRYEQYF
cdr3_nt: TGTGCCAGCAGTTCAACCCGACAGGGACGATACGAGCAGTACTTC
d_call: TRBD1
clone_size: NA
j_call: TRBJ2-7
v_call: TRBV5-4

cdr3_aa: CASSIGTYEQYF
cdr3_nt: TGTGCCAGTAGTATCGGGACTTACGAGCAGTACTTC
d_call: NA
clone_size: few
j_call: TRBJ2-7
v_call: TRBV19

cdr3_aa: CASSLVGGSSGNTIYF
cdr3_nt: TGTGCCAGCAGCTTAGTAGGGGGAAGCTCTGGAAACACCATATATTTT
d_call: NA
clone_size: NA
j_call: TRBJ1-3
v_call: TRBV7-2

cdr3_aa: CASSTPTGFQVYEQYF
cdr3_nt: TGTGCCAGCAGCACCCCGACGGGGTTCCAGGTCTACGAGCAGTACTTC
d_call: NA
clone_size: NA
j_call: TRBJ2-7
v_call: TRBV11-2

cdr3_aa: CASRNYPRGNTIYF
cdr3_nt: TGTGCCAGTAGGAACTACCCGAGGGGAAACACCATATATTTT
d_call: NA
clone_size: NA
j_call: TRBJ1-3
v_call: TRBV19

cdr3_aa: CASSPPQVANTGELFF
cdr3_nt: TGTGCCAGCTCACCCCCGCAGGTAGCGAACACCGGGGAGCTGTTTTTT
d_call: NA
clone_size: NA
j_call: TRBJ2-2
v_call: TRBV18

cdr3_aa: CASSVAGQGYGYTF
cdr3_nt: TGTGCCAGCAGCGTAGCAGGACAGGGCTATGGCTACACCTTC
d_call: TRBD1
clone_size: medium-sized
j_call: TRBJ1-2
v_call: TRBV9

cdr3_aa: CASTTRGGRNSPLHF
cdr3_nt: TGTGCCAGTACCACGAGGGGGGGCAGAAATTCACCCCTCCACTTT
d_call: NA
clone_size: NA
j_call: TRBJ1-6
v_call: TRBV19

cdr3_aa: CASQGVEKLFF
cdr3_nt: TGTGCCTCACAGGGAGTTGAAAAACTGTTTTTT
d_call: NA
clone_size: NA
j_call: TRBJ1-4
v_call: TRBV7-9

cdr3_aa: CASSLSGGYSYNEQFF
cdr3_nt: TGTGCCAGTAGTCTAAGCGGGGGCTACTCCTACAATGAGCAGTTCTTC
d_call: TRBD2
clone_size: NA
j_call: TRBJ2-1
v_call: TRBV19

cdr3_aa: CATSTGLAGGTYNEQFF
cdr3_nt: TGTGCCACCAGCACCGGACTAGCGGGGGGAACCTACAATGAGCAGTTCTTC
d_call: TRBD2
clone_size: NA
j_call: TRBJ2-1
v_call: TRBV15

cdr3_aa: CASSAFLAGGIQETQYF
cdr3_nt: TGTGCCAGCAGCGCTTTCTTAGCGGGGGGGATACAAGAGACCCAGTACTTC
d_call: TRBD2
clone_size: NA
j_call: TRBJ2-5
v_call: TRBV2

cdr3_aa: CASSNRQGGSTDTQYF
cdr3_nt: TGTGCCAGCAGCAACCGACAGGGGGGTAGCACAGATACGCAGTATTTT
d_call: TRBD1
clone_size: NA
j_call: TRBJ2-3
v_call: TRBV7-3

cdr3_aa: CATRDRSYEQYF
cdr3_nt: TGTGCCACCCGGGACAGATCCTACGAGCAGTACTTC
d_call: TRBD1
clone_size: NA
j_call: TRBJ2-7
v_call: TRBV10-3

cdr3_aa: CASSLQGTYEQYF
cdr3_nt: TGTGCCAGCAGCTTACAGGGCACCTACGAGCAGTACTTC
d_call: NA
clone_size: NA
j_call: TRBJ2-7
v_call: TRBV11-2

cdr3_aa: CASQETETSPLHF
cdr3_nt: TGTGCCAGTCAGGAGACAGAGACCTCACCCCTCCACTTT
d_call: NA
clone_size: NA
j_call: TRBJ1-6
v_call: TRBV7-3

cdr3_aa: CASSTYEQYF
cdr3_nt: TGTGCCAGCAGCACCTACGAGCAGTACTTC
d_call: NA
clone_size: NA
j_call: TRBJ2-7
v_call: TRBV2

cdr3_aa: CASNLADTQYF
cdr3_nt: TGTGCCAGCAATCTTGCAGATACGCAGTATTTT
d_call: NA
clone_size: NA
j_call: TRBJ2-3
v_call: TRBV2

cdr3_aa: CASSETGGGYTF
cdr3_nt: TGTGCCAGCAGTGAGACAGGGGGCGGCTACACCTTC
d_call: TRBD1
clone_size: NA
j_call: TRBJ1-2
v_call: TRBV2

cdr3_aa: CASSQVGAGVGYGYTF
cdr3_nt: TGCGCCAGCAGCCAAGTCGGGGCGGGGGTAGGCTATGGCTACACCTTC
d_call: NA
clone_size: NA
j_call: TRBJ1-2
v_call: TRBV4-1

cdr3_aa: CASSITGGNTIYF
cdr3_nt: TGTGCCAGTAGTATAACAGGAGGAAACACCATATATTTT
d_call: NA
clone_size: NA
j_call: TRBJ1-3
v_call: TRBV19

cdr3_aa: CASSGGVNSPLHF
cdr3_nt: TGTGCCAGTTCAGGGGGCGTGAATTCACCCCTCCACTTT
d_call: TRBD1
clone_size: few
j_call: TRBJ1-6
v_call: TRBV2